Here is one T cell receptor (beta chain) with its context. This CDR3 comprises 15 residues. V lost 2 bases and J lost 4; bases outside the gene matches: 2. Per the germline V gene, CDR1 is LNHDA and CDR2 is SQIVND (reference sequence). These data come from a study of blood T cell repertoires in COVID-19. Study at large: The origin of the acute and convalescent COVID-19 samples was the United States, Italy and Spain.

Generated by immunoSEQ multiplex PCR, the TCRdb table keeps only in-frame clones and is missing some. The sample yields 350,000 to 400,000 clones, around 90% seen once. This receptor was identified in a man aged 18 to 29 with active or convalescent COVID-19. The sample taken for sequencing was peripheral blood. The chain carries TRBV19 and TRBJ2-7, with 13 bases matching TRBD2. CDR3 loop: CASSIRLAGGYEQYF. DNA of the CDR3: TGTGCCAGTAGTATACGACTAGCGGGGGGATACGAGCAGTACTTC.